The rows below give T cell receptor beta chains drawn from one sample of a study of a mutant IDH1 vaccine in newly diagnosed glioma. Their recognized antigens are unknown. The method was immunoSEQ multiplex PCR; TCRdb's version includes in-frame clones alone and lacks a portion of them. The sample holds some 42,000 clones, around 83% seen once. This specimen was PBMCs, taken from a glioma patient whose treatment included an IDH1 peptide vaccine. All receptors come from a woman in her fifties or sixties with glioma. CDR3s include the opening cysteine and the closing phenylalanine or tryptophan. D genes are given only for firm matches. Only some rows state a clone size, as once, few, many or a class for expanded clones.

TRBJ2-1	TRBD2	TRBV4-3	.	TGCGCCAGCAGCCAAGAATCTGGGACTAGCGGGGAATCCTACAATGAGCAGTTCTTC	CASSQESGTSGESYNEQFF
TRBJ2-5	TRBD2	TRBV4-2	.	TGTGCCAGCAGCCAAGGAGAGTCGGGGGGGCTAGAAGAGACCCAGTACTTC	CASSQGESGGLEETQYF
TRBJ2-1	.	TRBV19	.	TGTGCCAGTAGTATAGAGGGCAGCTCCTACAATGAGCAGTTCTTC	CASSIEGSSYNEQFF
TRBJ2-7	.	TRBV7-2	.	TGTGCCAGCAGCCTTAGGGACATTTACGAGCAGTACTTC	CASSLRDIYEQYF
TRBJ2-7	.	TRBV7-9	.	TGTGCCAGCAGCTTAGCGGCAGGTCGCGACGAGCAGTACTTC	CASSLAAGRDEQYF
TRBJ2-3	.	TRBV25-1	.	TGTGCCAGCAGTGAGGGCCCAGGGGCCGAGTATCGGTATACGCAGTATTTT	CASSEGPGAEYRYTQYF
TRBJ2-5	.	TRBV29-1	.	TGCAGCGTCGTAAGCCGTAGACAAGAGACCCAGTACTTC	CSVVSRRQETQYF
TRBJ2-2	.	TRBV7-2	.	TGTGCCAGCAGCTCGTCGGTAGCGAACACCGGGGAGCTGTTTTTT	CASSSSVANTGELFF
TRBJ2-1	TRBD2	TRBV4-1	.	TGCGCCAGCAGCCAAGATCCCTCACTAGCGGGGGTAACCAATGAGCAGTTCTTC	CASSQDPSLAGVTNEQFF
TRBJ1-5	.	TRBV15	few	TGTGCCACCAGCGAAGAGGGCAATCAGCCCCAGCATTTT	CATSEEGNQPQHF
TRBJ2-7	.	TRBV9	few	TGTGCCAGCAGCCTCTCTCCGGACAGCACCTACGAGCAGTACTTC	CASSLSPDSTYEQYF
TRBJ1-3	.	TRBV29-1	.	TGCAGCGTTATAACGGAGGGAAACACCATATATTTT	CSVITEGNTIYF
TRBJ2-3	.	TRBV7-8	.	TGTGCCAGCAGCGGGGACTCCACGTCGCAGTATTTT	CASSGDSTSQYF
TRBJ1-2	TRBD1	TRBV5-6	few	TGTGCCAGCAGCCCGGGGACAGGAAACTATGGCTACACCTTC	CASSPGTGNYGYTF
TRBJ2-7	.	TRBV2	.	TGTGCCAGCAGTGGAGTTCGGGGCCGCTACGAGCAGTACTTC	CASSGVRGRYEQYF
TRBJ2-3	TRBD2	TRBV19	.	TGTGCCAGTAGTATCGGACTAGCGGGGGGACTAACCACAGATACGCAGTATTTT	CASSIGLAGGLTTDTQYF
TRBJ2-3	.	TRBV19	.	TGTGCCAGTAGTCTAGGACGGCCTTCAGATACGCAGTATTTT	CASSLGRPSDTQYF
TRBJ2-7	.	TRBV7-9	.	TGTGCCAGCAGCTTACCACCCGAAACAGGAAAATCCTACGAGCAGTACTTC	CASSLPPETGKSYEQYF
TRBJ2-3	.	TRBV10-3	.	TGTGCCATCAGTCCGGGCCTAAGGCGAGATACGCAGTATTTT	CAISPGLRRDTQYF
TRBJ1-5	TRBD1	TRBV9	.	TGTGCCAGCAGCGTATCGACAGGGGGTGGTCAGCCCCAGCATTTT	CASSVSTGGGQPQHF
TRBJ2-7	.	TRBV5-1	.	TGCGCCAGCAGCTCCGGACCGACCGTACGAGAGCAGTACTTC	CASSSGPTVREQYF
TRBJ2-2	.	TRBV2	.	TGTGCCAGCACCGGTGGGCCGGGGCCGGGGGAGCTGTTTTTT	CASTGGPGPGELFF
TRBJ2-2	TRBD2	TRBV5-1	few	TGCGCCAGCAGCTTGGGGCAGACTAGCGGGGGTTACACCGGGGAGCTGTTTTTT	CASSLGQTSGGYTGELFF
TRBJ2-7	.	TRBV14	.	TGTGCCAGCAGCCCGCTAGCATATATTCCCTACGAGCAGTACTTC	CASSPLAYIPYEQYF
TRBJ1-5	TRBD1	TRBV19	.	TGTGCCAGTAGTATAGATCATGGGTCCGGGACAGGGGGCTATCAGCCCCAGCATTTT	CASSIDHGSGTGGYQPQHF
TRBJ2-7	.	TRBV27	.	TGTGCCAGCAGTTTAGGCAGGGGCTACGAGCAGTACTTC	CASSLGRGYEQYF
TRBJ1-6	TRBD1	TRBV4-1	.	TGCGCCAGCAGCCAAGTTTGGGACAGGGGAAGATCACCCCTCCACTTT	CASSQVWDRGRSPLHF
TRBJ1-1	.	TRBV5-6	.	TGTGCCAGCAGCCCAAAACAAGGGGCGAACACTGAAGCTTTCTTT	CASSPKQGANTEAFF
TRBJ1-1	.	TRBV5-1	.	TGCGCCAGCAGCTTGTCGGTGGTAAACCCTGAAGCTTTCTTT	CASSLSVVNPEAFF
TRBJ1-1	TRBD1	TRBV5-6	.	TGTGCCAGCAGCCTTCGGACAGGCCCCCACTCGGGCACTGAAGCTTTCTTT	CASSLRTGPHSGTEAFF
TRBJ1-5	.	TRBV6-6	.	TGTGCCAGCAGGGACGGTTATAGCAATCAGCCCCAGCATTTT	CASRDGYSNQPQHF
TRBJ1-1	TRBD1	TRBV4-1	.	TGCGCCAGCAGGGCACCGGGACAGACGAACACTGAAGCTTTCTTT	CASRAPGQTNTEAFF
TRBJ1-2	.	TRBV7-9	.	TGTGCCAGCAGCCTAGGCCAGGGGTGGTATGGCTACACCTTC	CASSLGQGWYGYTF
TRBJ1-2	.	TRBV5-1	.	TGCGCCAGCAGCTTGGAAACCGGGACACACTATGGCTACACCTTC	CASSLETGTHYGYTF
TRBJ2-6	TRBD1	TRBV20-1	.	TGCAGTGCTAGAACAGGGGGCGGTTTGGCTTTC	CSARTGGGLAF
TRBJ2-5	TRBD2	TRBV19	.	TGTGCCAGTAGCGGGGGGACTTACCAAGAGACCCAGTACTTC	CASSGGTYQETQYF
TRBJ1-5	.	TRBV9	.	TGTGCCAGCAACGAAGGACAAAGCAATCAGCCCCAGCATTTT	CASNEGQSNQPQHF
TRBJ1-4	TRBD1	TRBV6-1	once	TGTGCCAGCGGCCTGGGGGGAGGGGGCTCCGAAAAACTGTTTTTT	CASGLGGGGSEKLFF
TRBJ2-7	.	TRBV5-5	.	TGTGCCAGCAGCCTCCAGGGAGGCTACGAGCAGTACTTC	CASSLQGGYEQYF
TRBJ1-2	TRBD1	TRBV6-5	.	TGTGCCAGCAGTTACGAAGGGGGCGACTATGGCTACACCTTC	CASSYEGGDYGYTF
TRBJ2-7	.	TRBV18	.	TGTGCCAGCTCACCACCGGGATATGGGAGCTCCTACGAGCAGTACTTC	CASSPPGYGSSYEQYF
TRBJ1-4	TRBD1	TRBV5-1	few	TGCGCCAGCAGAGCCGGACAGGGAATAACTAATGAAAAACTGTTTTTT	CASRAGQGITNEKLFF
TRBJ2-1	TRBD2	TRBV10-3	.	TGTGCCATCAGCGACCTAGCGGCCGCCCACAATGAGCAGTTCTTC	CAISDLAAAHNEQFF
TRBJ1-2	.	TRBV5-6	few	TGTGCCAGCAGCTTGGCCGACAGCTTATCTCAAGGCTACACCTTC	CASSLADSLSQGYTF
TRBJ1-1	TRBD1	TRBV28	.	TGTGCCAGCAGATCGGGACAGGGGAACACTGAAGCTTTCTTT	CASRSGQGNTEAFF
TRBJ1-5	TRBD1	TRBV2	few	TGTGCCAGCAAGACAGGGGACGATCAGCCCCAGCATTTT	CASKTGDDQPQHF
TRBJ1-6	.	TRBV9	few	TGTGCCAGCAGCGCGACAGGCAATTCACCCCTCCACTTT	CASSATGNSPLHF
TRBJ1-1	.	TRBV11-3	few	TGTGCCAGCAGCTTTGCCAGGGGTGCTGAAGCTTTCTTT	CASSFARGAEAFF
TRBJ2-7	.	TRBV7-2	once	TGTGCCAGCAGCTTAGTGGGTGGTGACGGGTCCTACGAGCAGTACTTC	CASSLVGGDGSYEQYF
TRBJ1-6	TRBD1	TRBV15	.	TGTGCCACCGGGACAGCTTATAATTCACCCCTCCACTTT	CATGTAYNSPLHF
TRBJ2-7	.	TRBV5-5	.	TGTGCCAGCAGATTAGGGGGGTTTTACGAGCAGTACTTC	CASRLGGFYEQYF
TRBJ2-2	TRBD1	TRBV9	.	TGTGCCAGCAGCGGCTCAGGACAGGGGCGGGGCGGGGAGCTGTTTTTT	CASSGSGQGRGGELFF
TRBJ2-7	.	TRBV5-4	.	TGTGCCAGCAGCTTGGGGCAGGGGGGGTACGAGCAGTACTTC	CASSLGQGGYEQYF
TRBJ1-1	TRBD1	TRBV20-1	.	TGCAGTGCTGGACAGGGGCCAGCTTTCTTT	CSAGQGPAFF
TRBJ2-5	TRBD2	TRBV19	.	TGTGCCAGTAGTATTTCCGGGACTAAGCAAGAGACCCAGTACTTC	CASSISGTKQETQYF
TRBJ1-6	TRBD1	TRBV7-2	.	TGTGCCAGCAACCTTAGCAGGGGGTCGAATAATTCACCCCTCCACTTT	CASNLSRGSNNSPLHF